This T cell receptor (beta chain) is drawn from a study of shared clonotypes between healthy human individuals. The study, taken as a whole, reports: Relative to their counterparts shared across all four donors, non-shared clonotypes exhibited diminished generation probabilities.

About this clone itself: Its antigen is still unknown.

For each subset, genomic DNA was distributed in equal portions over several immunoSEQ plates. TCRdb's copy holds only in-frame clones and misses some; the assay was immunoSEQ multiplex PCR. The sample lists 2 million to 2.5 million clones, almost 96% occurring once. In germline, CDR1 is MDHEN, CDR2 SYDVKM. Between the trimmed V and J ends, which lost 2 bases and 2 bases, there was a span of 22 bases. The CDR3 loop spans 18 amino acids. The specimen sequenced was naive CD4+ T cells sorted from blood. The subset here: CD45RA+ positively selected. V and J are TRBV28 and TRBJ2-7; D may match TRBD1 or TRBD2 (5 bases each). The sequence was obtained from a man aged 18-30 years in good health. DNA of the CDR3: TGTGCCAGCAGTTTAGAGGGGTCGTGGGGCGGACAAACCTACGAGCAGTACTTC. Encoded protein: CASSLEGSWGGQTYEQYF. Combining the CDR3 with reference TRBV28 and TRBJ2-7 gives the whole variable domain DVKVTQSSRYLVKRTGEKVFLECVQDMDHENMFWYRQDPGLGLRLIYFSYDVKMKEKGDIPEGYSVSREKKERFSLILESASTNQTSMYLCASSLEGSWGGQTYEQYFGPGTRLTVT.